The sequence of this T cell receptor (beta chain) was determined in a study of blood T cell repertoires in COVID-19. In the source study's methods: Nucleated cell number was recorded as an estimate derived from reference gene primer amplification. Only in-frame clones appear in the TCRdb table, and some are missing; sequencing was by immunoSEQ multiplex PCR. D and trimming come from the DNA, and the V and J calls and clone size come from that table. The sample holds approximately 190,000 clones, around 80% seen once. Per germline, CDR1 MDHEN and CDR2 SYDVKM. V was trimmed by 6 bases and J by 11 bases, leaving 22 bases between them. The CDR3 runs to 14 residues.

The TCR comes from a young man with active or convalescent COVID-19. The sequenced material came from peripheral blood. This chain links TRBV28 with TRBJ1-1, with D maybe TRBD1 (6 bases). The CDR3 loop reads CASSQVGGGWLAFF. In nucleotides, the CDR3 is TGTGCCAGCAGCCAAGTGGGAGGGGGGTGGTTGGCTTTCTTT.